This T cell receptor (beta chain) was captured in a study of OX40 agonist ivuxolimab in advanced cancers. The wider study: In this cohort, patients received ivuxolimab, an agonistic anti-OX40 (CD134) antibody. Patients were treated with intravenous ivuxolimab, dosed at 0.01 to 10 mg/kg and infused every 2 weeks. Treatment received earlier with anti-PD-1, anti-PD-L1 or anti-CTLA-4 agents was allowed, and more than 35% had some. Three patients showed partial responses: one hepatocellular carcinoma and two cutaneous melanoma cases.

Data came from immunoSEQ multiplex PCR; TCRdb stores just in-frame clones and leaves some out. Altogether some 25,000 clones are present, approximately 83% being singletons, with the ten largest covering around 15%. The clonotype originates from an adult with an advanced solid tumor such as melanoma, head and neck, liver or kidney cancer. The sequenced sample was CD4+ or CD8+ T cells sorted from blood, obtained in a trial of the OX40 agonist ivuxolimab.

The CDR3 sequence is CASSGRSEQFF. CDR3 in DNA: TGTGCCAGCAGTGGCCGGAGTGAGCAGTTCTTC. The chain couples TRBV2 to TRBJ2-1; D remains ambiguous. Trimming pared 4 bases from V and 9 bases from J, leaving 7 bases between. This CDR3 is 11 amino acids long. CDR1 is SNHLY and CDR2 is FYNNEI in the germline V gene.